These 9 T cell receptor beta chains were all obtained from the same sample, sequenced in a study of blood T cells in healthy people across ages. Through a sample-barcoded 5' primer and a J-beta primer mix, a second PCR was run for roughly 6 to 12 cycles. Each CDR3 protein gets one entry after TCRdb re-called the 5' RACE reads with MiXCR. The sample yields around 990,000 distinct CDR3 sequences, 35% to 40% seen once. The sequencing input was blood. These TCRs come from a man aged 18 to 30 in good health.

This clonotype was detected only a few times. The chain has TRBV6-2 or TRBV6-3 and TRBJ2-3; maybe TRBD1 (5 bases). Germline lookup yields CDR1 MNHEY and CDR2 SVGEGT. Between the trimmed V and J ends, which lost 7 bases and 5 bases, there was a span of 16 bases. The CDR3 is made up of 14 amino acids. CDR3 in DNA: TGTGCCAGCATCTCCCAGGGTCAGGGAGATACGCAGTATTTT. Its protein product is CASISQGQGDTQYF.

This clonotype was seen a handful of times. This chain connects TRBV4-1 to TRBJ2-3; 7 bases are shared with TRBD2. Germline assignment: CDR1 MGHRA and CDR2 YSYEKL. Trimming at V came to 0 bases and at J to 2 bases, leaving 11 bases not matched to a gene. The CDR3 length is 18 residues. The CDR3 coding sequence is TGCGCCAGCAGCCAAGAAGGCGGCGGGGGTGATTACACAGATACGCAGTATTTT. It yields the protein CASSQEGGGGDYTDTQYF.

The V gene is TRBV29-1, the J gene TRBJ1-2; TRBD1 might be the D (6 bases). Trimming cost V 3 bases and J 7 bases, with 18 bases left between them. The CDR3 has 14 amino acids. In germline, CDR1 is SQVTM, CDR2 ANQGSEA. Here the CDR3 DNA reads TGCAGCGTTGATACCAGGGGAGCGTTTGGTGGCTACACCTTC. The encoded protein is CSVDTRGAFGGYTF.

The chain employs TRBV5-1 and TRBJ1-5; 7 positions match TRBD1. This CDR3 contains 15 residues. Germline V gene lookup returns CDR1 SGHRS and CDR2 YFSETQ. With 3 bases clipped from V and 1 base from J, the junction kept 4 bases outside the gene matches. The CDR3 bases are TGCGCCAGCAGCTGGGACAGCAAAAGCAATCAGCCCCAGCATTTT. Amino acid sequence: CASSWDSKSNQPQHF.

The rearrangement links TRBV29-1 to TRBJ1-2; D remains unclear. The germline CDR1 and CDR2 sequences are SQVTM and ANQGSEA. Trimming stripped 4 bases from V and 0 bases from J, with 9 bases between. The CDR3 totals 13 residues. CDR3 nucleotide sequence: TGCAGCGTTGCCCGGGGTTCTAACTATGGCTACACCTTC. This encodes CSVARGSNYGYTF.

Only a few counts were recorded for this clonotype. This sequence joins TRBV10-3 and TRBJ2-7, with D perhaps TRBD2 (6 bases). The CDR3 runs to 11 residues. The germline gives CDR1 ENHRY, CDR2 SYGVKD. V lost 4 bases to trimming and J lost 9 bases, with 10 bases between them. The CDR3 DNA reads TGTGCCATCAGTGGGACTAAGGGGCAGTACTTC. Amino acids: CAISGTKGQYF.

V and J are TRBV20-1 and TRBJ2-1; maybe TRBD1 (6 bases). Germline V lookup: CDR1 DFQATT, CDR2 SNEGSKA (reference sequence). CDR3 length equals 16 residues. Trimming cost V 3 bases and J 4 bases, with 19 bases left between them. The CDR3 sequence is CSASDRGQPLYNEQFF. CDR3 nucleotide sequence: TGCAGTGCTAGTGACCGAGGACAGCCTTTGTACAATGAGCAGTTCTTC.

The V and J genes are TRBV27 and TRBJ1-2; D perhaps matches TRBD1 (6 bases). V was pared by 5 bases and J by 4 bases, with 17 bases between. The CDR3 consists of 15 residues. Germline V lookup: CDR1 MNHEY, CDR2 SMNVEV (reference sequence). The CDR3 region is CASSPATGIGYGYTF. In nucleotides, the CDR3 is TGTGCCAGCAGTCCAGCTACAGGGATCGGCTATGGCTACACCTTC.

Concerning this clonotype: A clone one base away is much larger, so this may be a read error. The chain recombines TRBV7-2 with TRBJ2-3; possible D gene TRBD2, 5 bases. The CDR3 length is 16 residues. Per the germline V gene, CDR1 is SGHTA and CDR2 is FQGNSA. Written as DNA, the CDR3 is TGTGCCAGCAGCCCCCATGACGGTGCTAGCACAGATACGCATTATTTT. It specifies CASSPHDGASTDTHYF.